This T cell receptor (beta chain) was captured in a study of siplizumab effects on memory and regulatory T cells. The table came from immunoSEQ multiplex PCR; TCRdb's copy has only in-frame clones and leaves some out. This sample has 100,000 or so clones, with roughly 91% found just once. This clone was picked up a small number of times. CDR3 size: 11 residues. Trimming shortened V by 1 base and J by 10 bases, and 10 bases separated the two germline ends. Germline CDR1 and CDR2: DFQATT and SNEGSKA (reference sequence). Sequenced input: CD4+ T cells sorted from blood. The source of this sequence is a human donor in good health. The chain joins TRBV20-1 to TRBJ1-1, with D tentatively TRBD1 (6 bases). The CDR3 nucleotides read TGCAGTGCTAGAGCGGCGACAGGAGCTTTCTTT. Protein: CSARAATGAFF.